Below are 18 T cell receptor beta chains sequenced from a single sample in a study of tissue T cells after allogeneic stem cell transplantation. The protocol was immunoSEQ multiplex PCR, while the TCRdb copy is restricted to in-frame clones and leaves out a portion. The sample includes about 10,000 clones, about three fifths of them seen just once. The sequencing used tissue from the jejunum, collected at autopsy. These receptors all come from a woman aged 18-55 years with breast cancer.

The chain employs TRBV7-2 and TRBJ2-1, with 7 bases matching TRBD1. Trimming removed 5 bases from V and 4 bases from J; junction bases left unmatched: 5. Germline CDR1 SGHTA, CDR2 FQGNSA. The CDR3 length is 14 residues. CDR3 coding DNA: TGTGCCAGCAGCGAGGGACAGAGTTACAATGAGCAGTTCTTC. The encoded protein is CASSEGQSYNEQFF.

The chain joins TRBV6-6 to TRBJ2-1; no clear D. V was clipped by 0 bases and J by 5 bases, with 14 bases between them. This CDR3 comprises 16 residues. Germline V gene sequence: CDR1 MNHNY, CDR2 SVGAGI (reference sequence). CDR3 sequence (DNA): TGTGCCAGCAGTTACTCGATTAGTCTTCCGGACAATGAGCAGTTCTTC. This sequence encodes CASSYSISLPDNEQFF.

The V gene is TRBV5-4, the J gene TRBJ2-3; tentatively, D is TRBD1 (5 bases). Trimming took 1 base from V and 5 from J, leaving 11 bases between them. This CDR3 has 14 amino acids. Germline V CDR1 and CDR2: SGHNT, YYREEE (reference sequence). The CDR3 nucleotides read TGTGCCAGCAGCTTGCTAGGACATGTAGATACGCAGTATTTT. Amino acid sequence: CASSLLGHVDTQYF.

By sample share, this clone is medium-sized. The rearrangement uses TRBV12-3 or TRBV12-4 and TRBJ1-2; TRBD1 is a possible D gene (5 bases). This CDR3 spans 12 amino acids. The V gene lost 4 bases and the J gene lost 8 bases, with 11 bases spanning the gap. For the CDR3, the DNA is TGTGCCAGCAGTTCTTCCGGGACCGGCTACACCTTC. This codes for CASSSSGTGYTF.

This clone was seen only a few times. V is TRBV3-1 (or the pseudogene TRBV3-2) and J is TRBJ1-6, with 8 bases fitting TRBD1. CDR1 and CDR2 (germline): LGHDT, YNNKEL (reference sequence). The V segment lost 6 bases and the J segment 8 bases; nucleotides outside the gene matches: 6. The CDR3 runs to 14 residues. In DNA, the CDR3 is TGTGCCAGCAGTCAAACAGGGGGGGATTCACCCCTCCACTTT. Protein: CASSQTGGDSPLHF.

This chain links TRBV30 with TRBJ1-2; D might be TRBD1 (5 bases). This CDR3 has 13 amino acids. The germline gives CDR1 GTSNPN, CDR2 SVGIG (reference sequence). V lost 0 bases and J 0 bases, leaving 5 bases between the germline ends. The CDR3 sequence: CAWSVQANYGYTF. The CDR3 DNA sequence: TGTGCCTGGAGTGTACAGGCTAACTATGGCTACACCTTC.

The chain links TRBV27 to TRBJ1-2; D not certain. Trimming left V 0 bases short and J 3 bases short, with 8 bases between. CDR3 length equals 14 residues. In germline, CDR1 is MNHEY, CDR2 SMNVEV (reference sequence). CDR3 sequence reads: CASSLSGYDYGYTF. The DNA for the CDR3 is TGTGCCAGCAGTTTATCGGGGTATGACTATGGCTACACCTTC.

In the case of this clone: Other DNA sequences in the same sample also yield this CDR3. The V gene is TRBV28, the J gene TRBJ1-4; no firm D call. V lost 5 bases and J 0 bases, leaving 7 bases between the germline ends. Looked up from germline, CDR1 is MDHEN and CDR2 is SYDVKM. This CDR3 is built from 14 residues. CDR3 DNA: TGTGCCAGCAGTCGTATTGCAACTAATGAAAAACTGTTTTTT. Residues: CASSRIATNEKLFF. Together with reference TRBV28 and TRBJ1-4, the CDR3 gives the full variable domain: DVKVTQSSRYLVKRTGEKVFLECVQDMDHENMFWYRQDPGLGLRLIYFSYDVKMKEKGDIPEGYSVSREKKERFSLILESASTNQTSMYLCASSRIATNEKLFFGSGTQLSVL.

The gene calls are TRBV7-6 and TRBJ1-4, with D possibly matching TRBD1 (5 bases). The germline gives CDR1 SGHVS, CDR2 FNYEAQ. Trimming took off 2 bases at V and 7 bases at J, with 8 bases between the two ends. This CDR3 contains 13 residues. The DNA of the CDR3 is TGTGCCAGCAGCTTATTAGGGGCTGAAAAACTGTTTTTT. Encoded protein: CASSLLGAEKLFF. The full variable domain, its missing parts supplied by reference TRBV7-6 and TRBJ1-4, is GAGVSQSPRYKVTKRGQDVALRCDPISGHVSLYWYRQALGQGPEFLTYFNYEAQQDKSGLPNDRFSAERPEGSISTLTIQRTEQRDSAMYRCASSLLGAEKLFFGSGTQLSVL.

This clone came up once. The genes are TRBV5-6 and TRBJ1-3; D is possibly TRBD1 (6 bases). In germline, CDR1 is SGHDT, CDR2 YYEEEE. Deletions cut 4 bases from V and 6 bases from J, with 8 bases between. CDR3 length: 12 amino acids. In DNA form, the CDR3 reads TGTGCCAGCAGCGGGGGGGCAAACACCATATATTTT. It translates to CASSGGANTIYF.

The V gene is TRBV15, the J gene TRBJ1-5; weak D call: TRBD1 (6 bases). CDR3 size: 14 residues. The V gene's germline CDR1 is LNHNV and CDR2 YYDKDF (reference sequence). V was shortened by 9 bases and J by 2 bases, with 14 bases between the two germline ends. CDR3 coding DNA: TGTGCCACGTCCCGGGGGGCTGGCAATCAGCCCCAGCATTTT. Amino acids: CATSRGAGNQPQHF.

This clone was recorded once. V is TRBV28 and J is TRBJ1-2, with 7 positions matching TRBD1. Per the germline V gene, CDR1 is MDHEN and CDR2 is SYDVKM. This CDR3 has 16 amino acids. V trimming: 4 bases; J trimming: 4 bases; junction bases outside the gene matches: 12. The CDR3 protein is CASSSTGQYYIYGYTF. The CDR3 region has the DNA TGTGCCAGCAGTTCCACGGGACAGTACTACATCTATGGCTACACCTTC.

The rearrangement links TRBV29-1 to TRBJ2-7; 8 positions match TRBD1. The CDR3 has 12 amino acids. J lost 6 bases, V lost 7 bases, and 8 bases had no gene match. Germline CDR1 and CDR2: SQVTM and ANQGSEA. CDR3 loop: CSGAETGVEQYF. The CDR3 DNA sequence: TGCAGCGGGGCGGAGACAGGGGTCGAGCAGTACTTC.

This clone occurred a few times. The chain carries TRBV5-7 and TRBJ2-1, with 7 bases that match TRBD1. TRBV5-7 is marked as an open reading frame, function uncertain. This CDR3 is 17 amino acids long. Unmatched junction bases numbered 6, after V lost 0 bases and J lost 0 bases. Here the CDR3 DNA reads TGTGCCAGCAGCTTGGGGGAAGACAGGGACTCCTACAATGAGCAGTTCTTC. Translated: CASSLGEDRDSYNEQFF.

The chain employs TRBV6-2 or TRBV6-3 and TRBJ2-3; 7 positions match TRBD2. CDR3 size: 14 residues. Germline lookup yields CDR1 MNHEY and CDR2 SVGEGT. With 6 bases clipped from V and 1 base from J, the junction kept 4 bases outside the gene matches. The CDR3 region is CASSFGLGTDTQYF. CDR3 bases: TGTGCCAGCAGCTTCGGACTAGGCACAGATACGCAGTATTTT.

The chain is built from TRBV30 and TRBJ2-7, with no clear D. Trimming removed 1 base from V and 5 bases from J, with 6 bases in between. This CDR3 comprises 11 residues. CDR1 GTSNPN and CDR2 SVGIG come from the germline V gene (reference sequence). In DNA, the CDR3 is TGTGCCTGGAGTGACGTGGACGAGCAGTACTTC. It encodes CAWSDVDEQYF.

V is TRBV28 and J is TRBJ2-5, with D uncertain. Germline V gene sequence: CDR1 MDHEN, CDR2 SYDVKM. V lost 6 bases and J lost 4, with 9 bases in between. The CDR3 has 12 residues. As DNA, the CDR3 is TGTGCCAGCAGACCCAATCCAGAGACCCAGTACTTC. Protein product: CASRPNPETQYF.

J is TRBJ2-7 and V is TRBV1; the table calls TRBD2, which could not be checked here. TRBV1 is deemed a pseudogene. CDR3 length: 19 amino acids. This chain's CDR3 is CTSSQGKGPVAGGVEEQYF. CDR3 bases: TGCACCAGCAGCCAAGGCAAAGGCCCTGTAGCGGGGGGGGTGGAGGAGCAGTACTTC.